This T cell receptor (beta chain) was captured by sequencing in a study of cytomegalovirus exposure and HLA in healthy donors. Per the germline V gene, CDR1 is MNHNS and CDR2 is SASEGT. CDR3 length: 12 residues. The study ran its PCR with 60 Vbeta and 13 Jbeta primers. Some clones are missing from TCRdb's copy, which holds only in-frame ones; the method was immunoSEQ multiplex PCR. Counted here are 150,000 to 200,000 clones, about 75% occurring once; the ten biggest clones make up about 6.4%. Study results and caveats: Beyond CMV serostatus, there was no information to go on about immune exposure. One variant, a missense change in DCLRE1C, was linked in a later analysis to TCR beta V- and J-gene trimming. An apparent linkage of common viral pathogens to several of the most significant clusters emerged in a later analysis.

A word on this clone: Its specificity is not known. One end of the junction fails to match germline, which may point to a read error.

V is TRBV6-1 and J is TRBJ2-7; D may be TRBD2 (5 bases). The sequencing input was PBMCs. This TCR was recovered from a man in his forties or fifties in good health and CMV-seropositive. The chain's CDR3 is CASREAAYEQYF. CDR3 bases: TGTGCCAGCAGGGAAGCGGCATACGAGCAGTACTTC.